Following are 14 T cell receptor beta chains from one sample sequenced in a study of T cell responses to AZD1222 COVID-19 vaccine. Measured with immunoSEQ multiplex PCR; TCRdb has only the in-frame clones, and not every one. The table records around 160,000 clones, more than 75% of them present only once. The specimen comprised peripheral blood, sampled on day 0 of AZD1222 vaccination. The source is an adult in good health.

The rearrangement links TRBV19 to TRBJ1-1; D is possibly TRBD1 (6 bases). Trimming removed 11 bases at V and 1 base at J, with 17 bases between. The CDR3 sequence is 14 residues long. The germline V gene has CDR1 LNHDA and CDR2 SQIVND (reference sequence). This CDR3 reads CAASSGTSNTEAFF. The DNA for the CDR3 is TGTGCCGCCTCGTCGGGGACATCGAACACTGAAGCTTTCTTT.

This clone was detected only once. This chain joins TRBV14 and TRBJ2-7; 9 bases align to TRBD1. V dropped 2 bases and J dropped 6; count of bases not matched to a gene: 11. Germline V gene lookup returns CDR1 SGHDN and CDR2 FVKESK. The CDR3 extends over 16 amino acids. DNA for the CDR3: TGTGCCAGCAGCCAACTAACAGGGGGCTTCCCGACCGAGCAGTACTTC. It codes for CASSQLTGGFPTEQYF.

This rearrangement joins TRBV4-1 to TRBJ1-5; D gene uncertain. V was shortened by 0 bases and J by 1 base, with 4 bases between the two germline ends. Germline CDR1 MGHRA, CDR2 YSYEKL. The CDR3 is 14 amino acids. CDR3 in DNA: TGCGCCAGCAGCCAAGAACCGAGCAATCAGCCCCAGCATTTT. Its translation is CASSQEPSNQPQHF.

The chain carries TRBV19 and TRBJ2-4; 7 nucleotides agree with TRBD1. After removal of 3 bases from V and 5 bases from J, the junction contained 10 bases not matched to a gene. Germline CDR1 is LNHDA and CDR2 is SQIVND (reference sequence). There are 16 residues in the CDR3. The CDR3 nucleotides are TGTGCCAGTAGTATCCGCAGGGGGATAGGGCAAAACATTCAGTACTTC. Residues: CASSIRRGIGQNIQYF.

The chain combines TRBV6-6 with TRBJ1-4, with D perhaps TRBD1 (6 bases). Trimming took 5 bases from V and 7 from J, leaving 11 bases between them. This CDR3 spans 13 amino acids. Germline V gene lookup returns CDR1 MNHNY and CDR2 SVGAGI (reference sequence). The CDR3 DNA is TGTGCCAGCAGTGACAGGTCGGGTGAAAAACTGTTTTTT. It specifies CASSDRSGEKLFF.

This clone occurred once. The chain has TRBV18 and TRBJ2-7; no clear D. Per the germline V gene, CDR1 is KGHSH and CDR2 is LQKENI. The CDR3 extends over 11 amino acids. The ends were cut back, 6 bases at V and 1 base at J, with 4 bases in the middle. CDR3 in DNA: TGTGCCAGCTCGAAATCCTACGAGCAGTACTTC. It encodes CASSKSYEQYF.

J is TRBJ1-5 and V is TRBV29-1; no clear D gene. The CDR3 is 14 amino acids. V was cut by 5 bases and J by 0 bases, with 11 bases left in between. CDR1 and CDR2 from the germline V gene are SQVTM and ANQGSEA. CDR3 loop: CSVRFSNSNQPQHF. Written as DNA, the CDR3 is TGCAGCGTTCGATTTTCTAATAGCAATCAGCCCCAGCATTTT.

The chain couples TRBV9 to TRBJ2-1; 10 bases agree with TRBD2. The CDR3 loop spans 16 amino acids. Germline values: CDR1 SGDLS, CDR2 YYNGEE. The trim removed 4 bases at V and 7 bases at J, leaving 11 bases unmatched. The CDR3 sequence: CASSPRAGGLVNEQFF. For the CDR3, the DNA is TGTGCCAGCAGCCCGCGAGCGGGGGGGCTTGTGAATGAGCAGTTCTTC.

The CDR3 sequence: CASSRTPLGATNNSPLHF. CDR3 nucleotides: TGTGCCAGCAGCCGAACTCCTCTCGGGGCAACCAATAATTCACCCCTCCACTTT. The gene calls are TRBV3-1 (or the pseudogene TRBV3-2) and TRBJ1-6; D might be TRBD1 (5 bases). The CDR3 covers 18 residues. V was clipped by 4 bases and J by 5 bases, with 21 bases between them. CDR1 is LGHDT and CDR2 is YNNKEL in the germline V gene (reference sequence).

This clone was found once. V gene TRBV14 combines with J gene TRBJ1-1; 7 nucleotides agree with TRBD1. CDR3 length: 14 amino acids. Germline trimming cut 3 bases from V and 4 bases from J; bases unmatched to any gene: 5. Germline values: CDR1 SGHDN, CDR2 FVKESK. The CDR3 sequence: CASSHWTGSTEAFF. The CDR3 DNA follows: TGTGCCAGCAGCCATTGGACAGGCAGCACTGAAGCTTTCTTT.

This chain connects TRBV6-4 to TRBJ2-5; D not certain. V was pared by 3 bases and J by 1 base, with 6 bases between. This CDR3 is 13 amino acids long. Germline assignment: CDR1 MRHNA and CDR2 SNTAGT. The CDR3, as DNA: TGTGCCAGCAGTGAAGGTCCCCAAGAGACCCAGTACTTC. Translation: CASSEGPQETQYF.

The chain has TRBV19 and TRBJ2-7; tentative D call: TRBD1 (5 bases). Per germline, CDR1 LNHDA and CDR2 SQIVND (reference sequence). Deletions cut 10 bases from V and 1 base from J, with 14 bases between. The CDR3 loop spans 13 amino acids. CDR3 sequence: CATKPTASYEQYF. CDR3 nucleotides: TGTGCCACCAAGCCGACAGCTTCCTACGAGCAGTACTTC.

This chain links TRBV27 with TRBJ2-7, with TRBD1 matching 7 bases. CDR1 is MNHEY and CDR2 is SMNVEV in the germline V gene (reference sequence). V shed 4 bases and J 3 bases; nucleotides not matched to a gene: 9. This CDR3 has 15 residues. Here the CDR3 DNA reads TGTGCCAGCAGTTCCCCCCCGGGACAGCGCTACGAGCAGTACTTC. Translating it yields CASSSPPGQRYEQYF.

The J gene is TRBJ1-5, the V gene TRBV28; D may be TRBD1 (6 bases). Between the trimmed V and J ends, which lost 7 bases and 6 bases, there was a span of 13 bases. Germline-derived CDR1 and CDR2 are MDHEN and SYDVKM. This CDR3 has 13 residues. The CDR3: CASTGTRGQPQHF. In nucleotides, the CDR3 is TGTGCCAGCACCGGGACAAGAGGTCAGCCCCAGCATTTT.